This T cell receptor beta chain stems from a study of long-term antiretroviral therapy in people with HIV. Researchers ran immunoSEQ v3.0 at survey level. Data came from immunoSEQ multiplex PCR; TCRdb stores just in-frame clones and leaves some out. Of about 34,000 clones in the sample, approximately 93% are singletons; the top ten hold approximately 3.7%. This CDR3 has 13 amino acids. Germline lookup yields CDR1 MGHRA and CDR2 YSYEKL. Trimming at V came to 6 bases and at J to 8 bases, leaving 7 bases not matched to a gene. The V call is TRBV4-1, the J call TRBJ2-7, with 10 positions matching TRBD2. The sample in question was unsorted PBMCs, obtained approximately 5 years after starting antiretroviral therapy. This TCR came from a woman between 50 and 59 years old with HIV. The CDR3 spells CASSPTSGEQQYF. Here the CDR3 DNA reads TGCGCCAGCAGTCCCACTAGCGGGGAACAGCAGTACTTC.